This TCR beta chain was observed in a study of beta chain features in type 1 diabetes. Study-wide results and caveats: Within patients, naive, central memory and Treg TCRB repertoires seemed more similar than within healthy donors. All four CD4+ subsets of Type 1 diabetes patients contained TCRB CDR3s that were moderately but significantly shorter.

Reverse transcription of all isolated RNA meant that expressed TCRB transcripts were sequenced. Sequenced by immunoSEQ multiplex PCR; TCRdb stores in-frame clones only, minus some. The sample contains 130,000 to 150,000 clones, 10% to 15% of which appear only once. This clone was found a few times. Its antigen remains unknown. This CDR3 comprises 13 residues. Germline loops: CDR1 MNHEY, CDR2 SVGAGI. The V gene lost 6 bases and the J gene lost 4 bases, with 12 bases spanning the gap. The rearrangement uses TRBV6-5 and TRBJ1-1; D gene ambiguous. Sequencing was carried out using central memory CD4+ T cells from blood. The clonotype comes from a young man with type 1 diabetes. The CDR3 region has the DNA TGTGCCAGCAGACCTCGGGAGGGCACTGAAGCTTTCTTT. The encoded protein is CASRPREGTEAFF.